Included here is one T cell receptor beta chain sequence, with context. The CDR3 has 14 residues. Germline CDR1 and CDR2: SEHNR and FQNEAQ (reference sequence). V dropped 1 base and J dropped 4 bases, with 11 bases sitting between them. The source of the sample is a study of CD8+ T cells in alopecia areata. Stated treatment: oral pan-JAK inhibitor, 5-10 mg twice daily. Those with alopecia areata gave lesional scalp punch biopsies and peripheral blood. PBMCs, the starting material, were the source of sorted CD4+ and CD8+ T cells. The authors extracted RNA and reverse transcribed it into cDNA as the sequencing template. Measured with immunoSEQ multiplex PCR; TCRdb has only the in-frame clones, and not every one. Of 150,000 to 200,000 clones detected, 50% to 75% appear once; the ten largest clones hold under 20%.

V and J are TRBV7-9 and TRBJ2-7; D perhaps matches TRBD1 (5 bases). This specimen consisted of CD4+ T cells sorted from blood, obtained at roughly week 58, from a patient treated with tofacitinib. The receptor comes from a human donor with alopecia areata. CDR3 protein: CASSLGGNRYEQYF. The CDR3 nucleotides are TGTGCCAGCAGCTTAGGCGGTAACAGGTACGAGCAGTACTTC. The complete variable domain, with remaining parts taken from reference TRBV7-9 and TRBJ2-7, reads DTGVSQNPRHKITKRGQNVTFRCDPISEHNRLYWYRQTLGQGPEFLTYFQNEAQLEKSRLLSDRFSAERPKGSFSTLEIQRTEQGDSAMYLCASSLGGNRYEQYFGPGTRLTVT.